A single T cell receptor (beta chain) is shown here with its context. The data stem from a study of blood T cell repertoires in COVID-19. Study-wide background: Spain, Italy and the United States supplied samples that represented acute and convalescent COVID-19. Nucleic acid was either cDNA or gDNA, and it came from T cells, B-cell-depleted T cells, or PBMCs.

Methods used by the authors: Amplified reference gene primers provided the basis for estimating nucleated cell counts. TCRdb keeps only in-frame clones here, not all; method: immunoSEQ multiplex PCR. V and J calls and clone size are given by that table; D and trimming were obtained from the DNA. Found here are around 170,000 clones, 70% to 90% of them singletons; the top ten hold 3.5% to 4%. The CDR3 consists of 16 residues. Germline V gene data show CDR1 as GTSNPN and CDR2 as SVGIG (reference sequence). The V segment lost 3 bases and the J segment 0 bases; nucleotides outside the gene matches: 7. This rearrangement joins TRBV30 to TRBJ1-5; 8 bases agree with TRBD1. Sequenced material: peripheral blood. The receptor was isolated from a woman in her 70s with acute or convalescent COVID-19. This CDR3 is CAWRGRTGTSNQPQHF. DNA of the CDR3: TGTGCCTGGAGGGGGAGGACAGGGACTAGCAATCAGCCCCAGCATTTT.